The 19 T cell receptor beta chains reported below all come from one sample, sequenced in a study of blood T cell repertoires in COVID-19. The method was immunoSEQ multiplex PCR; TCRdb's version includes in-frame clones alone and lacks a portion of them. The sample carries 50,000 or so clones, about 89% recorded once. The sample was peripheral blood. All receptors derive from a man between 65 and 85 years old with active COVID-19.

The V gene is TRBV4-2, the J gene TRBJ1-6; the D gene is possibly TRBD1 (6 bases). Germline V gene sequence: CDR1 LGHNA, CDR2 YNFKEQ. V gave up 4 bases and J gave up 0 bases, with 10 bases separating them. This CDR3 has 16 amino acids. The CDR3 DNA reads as TGTGCCAGCAGCCGACAGGTGAGCTCCTATAATTCACCCCTCCACTTT. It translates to CASSRQVSSYNSPLHF.

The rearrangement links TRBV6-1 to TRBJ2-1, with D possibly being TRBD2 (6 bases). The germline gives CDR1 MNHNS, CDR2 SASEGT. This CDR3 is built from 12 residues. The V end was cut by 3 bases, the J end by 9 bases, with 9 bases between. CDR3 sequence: CASSEARGEQFF. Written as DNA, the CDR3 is TGTGCCAGCAGTGAGGCGCGGGGTGAGCAGTTCTTC.

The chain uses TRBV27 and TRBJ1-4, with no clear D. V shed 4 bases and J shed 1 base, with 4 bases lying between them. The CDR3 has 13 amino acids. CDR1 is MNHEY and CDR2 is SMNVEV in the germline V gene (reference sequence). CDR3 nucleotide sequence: TGTGCCAGCAGTTACTTAACTAATGAAAAACTGTTTTTT. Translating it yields CASSYLTNEKLFF. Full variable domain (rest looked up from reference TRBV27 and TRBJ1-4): EAQVTQNPRYLITVTGKKLTVTCSQNMNHEYMSWYRQDPGLGLRQIYYSMNVEVTDKGDVPEGYKVSRKEKRNFPLILESPSPNQTSLYFCASSYLTNEKLFFGSGTQLSVL.

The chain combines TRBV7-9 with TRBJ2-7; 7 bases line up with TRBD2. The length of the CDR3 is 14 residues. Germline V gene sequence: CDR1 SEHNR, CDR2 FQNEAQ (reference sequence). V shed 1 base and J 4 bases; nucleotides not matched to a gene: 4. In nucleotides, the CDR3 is TGTGCCAGCAGCTTAGGTCCGGGGGGATACGAGCAGTACTTC. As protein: CASSLGPGGYEQYF.

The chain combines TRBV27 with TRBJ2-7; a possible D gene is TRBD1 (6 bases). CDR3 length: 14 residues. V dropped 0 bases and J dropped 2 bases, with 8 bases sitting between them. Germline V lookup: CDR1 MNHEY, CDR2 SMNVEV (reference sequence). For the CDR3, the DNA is TGTGCCAGCAGTTTATCAGGGGGTACCTACGAGCAGTACTTC. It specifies CASSLSGGTYEQYF.

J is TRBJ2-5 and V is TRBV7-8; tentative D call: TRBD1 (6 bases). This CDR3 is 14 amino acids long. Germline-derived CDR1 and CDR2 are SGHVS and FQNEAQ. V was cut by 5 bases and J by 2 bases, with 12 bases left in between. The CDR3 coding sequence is TGTGCCAGCAGCCCCAGGACAGCACAAGAGACCCAGTACTTC. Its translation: CASSPRTAQETQYF.

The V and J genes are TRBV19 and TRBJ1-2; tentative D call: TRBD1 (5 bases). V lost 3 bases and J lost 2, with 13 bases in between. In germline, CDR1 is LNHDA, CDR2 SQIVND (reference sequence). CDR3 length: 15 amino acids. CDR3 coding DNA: TGTGCCAGTAGTATTGCCGTTCAGGGAAACTATGGCTACACCTTC. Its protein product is CASSIAVQGNYGYTF.

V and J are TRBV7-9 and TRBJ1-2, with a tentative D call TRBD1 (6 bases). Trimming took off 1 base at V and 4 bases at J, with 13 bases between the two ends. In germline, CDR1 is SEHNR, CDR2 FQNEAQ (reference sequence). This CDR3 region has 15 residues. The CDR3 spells CASSLGTEGAYGYTF. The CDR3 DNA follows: TGTGCCAGCAGCTTAGGGACAGAAGGGGCCTATGGCTACACCTTC.

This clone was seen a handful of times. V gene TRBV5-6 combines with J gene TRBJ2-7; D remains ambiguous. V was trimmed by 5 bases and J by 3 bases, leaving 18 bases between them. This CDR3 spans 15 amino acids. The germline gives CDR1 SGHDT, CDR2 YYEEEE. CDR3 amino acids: CASRPPGRRFYEQYF. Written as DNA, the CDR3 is TGTGCCAGCAGGCCCCCAGGAAGAAGATTCTACGAGCAGTACTTC. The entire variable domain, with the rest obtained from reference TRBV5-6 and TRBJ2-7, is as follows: DAGVTQSPTHLIKTRGQQVTLRCSPKSGHDTVSWYQQALGQGPQFIFQYYEEEERQRGNFPDRFSGHQFPNYSSELNVNALLLGDSALYLCASRPPGRRFYEQYFGPGTRLTVT.

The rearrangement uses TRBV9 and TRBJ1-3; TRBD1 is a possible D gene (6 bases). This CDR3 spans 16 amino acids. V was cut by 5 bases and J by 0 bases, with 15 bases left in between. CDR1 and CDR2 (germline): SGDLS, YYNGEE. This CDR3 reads CASSPIPTGSGNTIYF. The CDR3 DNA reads TGTGCCAGCAGTCCAATACCGACAGGCTCTGGAAACACCATATATTTT.

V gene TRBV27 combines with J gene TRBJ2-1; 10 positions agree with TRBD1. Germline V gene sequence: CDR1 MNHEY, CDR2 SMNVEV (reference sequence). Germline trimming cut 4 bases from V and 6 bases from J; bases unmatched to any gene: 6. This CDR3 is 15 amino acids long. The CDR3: CASSYLGQGGNEQFF. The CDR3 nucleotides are TGTGCCAGCAGTTACCTAGGACAGGGGGGCAATGAGCAGTTCTTC.

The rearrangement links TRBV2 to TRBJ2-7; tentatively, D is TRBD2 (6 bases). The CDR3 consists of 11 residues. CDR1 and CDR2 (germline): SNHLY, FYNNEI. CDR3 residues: CVSGEVYEQYF. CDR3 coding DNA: TGTGTATCTGGGGAGGTATACGAGCAGTACTTC.

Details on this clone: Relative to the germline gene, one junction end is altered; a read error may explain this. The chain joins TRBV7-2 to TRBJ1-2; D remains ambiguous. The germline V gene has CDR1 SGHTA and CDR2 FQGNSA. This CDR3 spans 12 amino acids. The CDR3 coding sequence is TGTGCCAGCAAGGAAGGGTTTGAGGGCCGCCACTTC. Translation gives CASKEGFEGRHF. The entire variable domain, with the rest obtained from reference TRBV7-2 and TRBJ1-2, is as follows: GAGVSQSPSNKVTEKGKDVELRCDPISGHTALYWYRQSLGQGLEFLIYFQGNSAPDKSGLPSDRFSAERTGGSVSTLTIQRTQQEDSAVYLCASKEGFEGRHFGSGTRLTVV.

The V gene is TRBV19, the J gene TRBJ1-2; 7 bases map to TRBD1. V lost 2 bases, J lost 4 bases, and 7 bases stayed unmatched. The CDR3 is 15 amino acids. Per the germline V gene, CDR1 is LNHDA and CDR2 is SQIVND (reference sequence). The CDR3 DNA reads TGTGCCAGTAGTATATCCGGGACAGCTCTCTATGGCTACACCTTC. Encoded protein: CASSISGTALYGYTF.

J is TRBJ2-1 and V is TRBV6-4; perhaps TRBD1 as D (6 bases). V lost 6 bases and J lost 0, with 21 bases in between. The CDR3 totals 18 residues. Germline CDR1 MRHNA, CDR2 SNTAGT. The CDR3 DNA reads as TGTGCCAGCAGCTTACCTCGGGGCGGACAGAGCTCCTACAATGAGCAGTTCTTC. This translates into CASSLPRGGQSSYNEQFF.

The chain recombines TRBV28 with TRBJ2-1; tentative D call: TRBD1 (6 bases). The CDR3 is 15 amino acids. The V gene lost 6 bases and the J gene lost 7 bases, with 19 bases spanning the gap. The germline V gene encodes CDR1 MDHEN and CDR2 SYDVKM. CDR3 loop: CASSSAGTLSNEQFF. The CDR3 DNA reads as TGTGCCAGCAGCTCAGCCGGGACACTGTCGAATGAGCAGTTCTTC.

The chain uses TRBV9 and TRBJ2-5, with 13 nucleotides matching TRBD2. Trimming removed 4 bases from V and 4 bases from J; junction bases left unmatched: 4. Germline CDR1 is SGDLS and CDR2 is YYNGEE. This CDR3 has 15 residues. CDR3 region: CASSPLAGGLETQYF. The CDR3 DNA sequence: TGTGCCAGCAGCCCACTAGCGGGGGGGCTAGAGACCCAGTACTTC.

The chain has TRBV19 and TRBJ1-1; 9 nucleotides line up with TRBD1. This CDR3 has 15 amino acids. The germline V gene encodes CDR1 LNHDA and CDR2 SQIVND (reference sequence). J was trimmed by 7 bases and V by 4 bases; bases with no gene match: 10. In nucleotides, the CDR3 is TGTGCCAGTAGTACCCGGACAGGGGTCGGGGATGAAGCTTTCTTT. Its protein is CASSTRTGVGDEAFF.

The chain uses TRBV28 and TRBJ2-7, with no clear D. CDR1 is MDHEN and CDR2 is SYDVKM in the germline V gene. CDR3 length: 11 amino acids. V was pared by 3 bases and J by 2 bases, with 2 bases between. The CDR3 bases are TGTGCCAGCAGTTTCACCTACGAGCAGTACTTC. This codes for CASSFTYEQYF.